The entry that follows covers one TCR beta chain sequence. It has no known antigen specificity. The record has no base qualities; no much larger clone is one base away. The data belong to a study of T-cell reconstitution after alpha-beta-depleted transplantation in children (dated by TCRdb to between 2015 and 2016). Study-level background: Using TCR repertoire profiling, the study quantitatively followed how T-cell immune reconstitution unfolded in children after TCRalphabeta/CD19-depleted allogeneic hematopoietic cell transplantation. Overall study outcomes, separate from this receptor: The apparently early recovery of alphabetaT-cell counts about two months after transplant reportedly depended on only several hundred rapidly expanded clones that came from non-depleted graft cells. Hyperexpanded clone frequencies declined over subsequent months; after one year, T-cell counts and TCRbeta diversity were mostly attributed to newly produced T cells. The high TCRbeta diversity at day 60 in some patients was ascribed to recipient T cells and intrathymic progenitors that had survived conditioning.

The library came from PCR. TCRdb names Illumina HiSeq 2500 as the instrument used. To normalize quantification of the TCRbeta repertoire, the TCR libraries were built with molecular barcoding that relied on unique molecular identifiers. The public sequencing data were trimmed at Q25 with fastp and processed into clonotypes with MiXCR by TCRdb, which kept only in-frame beta chains. Each entry merges the rows of one CDR3 protein and shows their most common DNA and genes. This sample holds about 980,000 distinct CDR3 sequences; roughly 29% were observed only once. The top ten clonotypes cover about 28% of the sample. The treatment or condition label for this specimen denotes: allogeneic hematopoietic cell transplantation with graft depleted of TCRalphabeta T cells and CD19 B cells. Transplant recipients were children who received TCRalphabeta/CD19-depleted allogeneic hematopoietic cell grafts. The sequencing here drew on PBMCs, mostly from graft donor cells, taken 360 days after TCRalphabeta/CD19-depleted stem cell transplant. The receptor was derived from a boy in the first two years of life who had a stem cell transplant for SCID, so the T cells may come from the graft donor.

DNA sequence: TGTGCCAGCAGCCTCCAGGGGGGGGGGAGCACAGATACGCAGTATTTT. It encodes CASSLQGGGSTDTQYF. The V and J genes are TRBV7-3 and TRBJ2-3; the D segment is perhaps TRBD1 or TRBD2, each sharing 7 matched bases. CDR1 and CDR2 (SGHTA, FQGTGA) derive from the germline V gene. The CDR3 runs 16 amino acids, cysteine and phenylalanine included. Just the 48-base CDR3 DNA is kept, in frame starting at base 1. Cut back by 5 bases and 0 bases, the V and J ends lie 15 bases apart.